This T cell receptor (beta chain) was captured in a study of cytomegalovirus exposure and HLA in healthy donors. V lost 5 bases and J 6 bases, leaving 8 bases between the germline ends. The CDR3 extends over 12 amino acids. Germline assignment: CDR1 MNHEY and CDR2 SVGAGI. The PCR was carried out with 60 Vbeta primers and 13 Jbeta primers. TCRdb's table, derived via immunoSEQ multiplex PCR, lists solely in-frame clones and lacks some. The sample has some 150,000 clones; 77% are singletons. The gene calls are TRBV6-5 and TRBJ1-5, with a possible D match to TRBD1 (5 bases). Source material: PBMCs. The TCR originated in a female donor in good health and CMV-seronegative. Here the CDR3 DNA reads TGTGCCAGCAGTCCCGGGGGTCAGCCCCAGCATTTT. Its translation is CASSPGGQPQHF.